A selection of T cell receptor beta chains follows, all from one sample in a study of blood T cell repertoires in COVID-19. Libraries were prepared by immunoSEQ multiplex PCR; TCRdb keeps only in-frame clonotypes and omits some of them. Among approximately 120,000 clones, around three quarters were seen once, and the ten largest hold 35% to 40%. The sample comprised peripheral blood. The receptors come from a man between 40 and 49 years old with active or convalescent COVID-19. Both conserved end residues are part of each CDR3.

cdr3_aa: CASTQTSGGLYNEQFF
j_call: TRBJ2-1
cdr3_length: 16
v_call: TRBV5-1

cdr3_aa: CASSLEVGLPAFF
j_call: TRBJ1-1
cdr3_length: 13
v_call: TRBV7-9

cdr3_aa: CASSSTGIENSPLHF
j_call: TRBJ1-6
cdr3_length: 15
v_call: TRBV2

cdr3_aa: CATSRGRTGDYHYNEQFF
j_call: TRBJ2-1
cdr3_length: 18
v_call: TRBV24-1

cdr3_aa: CASPTWEGRNGYTF
j_call: TRBJ1-2
cdr3_length: 14
v_call: TRBV27

cdr3_aa: CASSGLAGGEQFF
j_call: TRBJ2-1
cdr3_length: 13
v_call: TRBV19

cdr3_aa: CASSPDRGPHYEQYF
j_call: TRBJ2-7
cdr3_length: 15
v_call: TRBV19

cdr3_aa: CASSRTGDAYEQYF
j_call: TRBJ2-7
cdr3_length: 14
v_call: TRBV18

cdr3_aa: CASSQGTDTQYF
j_call: TRBJ2-3
cdr3_length: 12
v_call: TRBV7-3

cdr3_aa: CSVGEGPGEAFF
j_call: TRBJ1-1
cdr3_length: 12
v_call: TRBV29-1

cdr3_aa: CASSIEGGASHTDTQYF
j_call: TRBJ2-3
cdr3_length: 17
v_call: TRBV19

cdr3_aa: CASSFGGSGDTQYF
j_call: TRBJ2-3
cdr3_length: 14
v_call: TRBV7-2

cdr3_aa: CASSLSSGPQFF
j_call: TRBJ2-1
cdr3_length: 12
v_call: TRBV7-9

cdr3_aa: CASSLRDRYGYTF
j_call: TRBJ1-2
cdr3_length: 13
v_call: TRBV6-5

cdr3_aa: CASSRGDTMNTEAFF
j_call: TRBJ1-1
cdr3_length: 15
v_call: TRBV11-3

cdr3_aa: CASSLAPGVIYEQYF
j_call: TRBJ2-7
cdr3_length: 15
v_call: TRBV5-8

cdr3_aa: CAWSVGSSYEQYF
j_call: TRBJ2-7
cdr3_length: 13
v_call: TRBV30

cdr3_aa: CASSEGDIYQPQHF
j_call: TRBJ1-5
cdr3_length: 14
v_call: TRBV19

cdr3_aa: CASSELLAGTGSNQPQHF
j_call: TRBJ1-5
cdr3_length: 18
v_call: TRBV2

cdr3_aa: CSVDQDRGLGTQYF
j_call: TRBJ2-3
cdr3_length: 14
v_call: TRBV29-1

cdr3_aa: CASSVVDRGHSPLHF
j_call: TRBJ1-6
cdr3_length: 15
v_call: TRBV9

cdr3_aa: CASSESSAGRREDTQYF
j_call: TRBJ2-3
cdr3_length: 17
v_call: TRBV2

cdr3_aa: CASSQTGGDYEQYF
j_call: TRBJ2-7
cdr3_length: 14
v_call: TRBV4-2

cdr3_aa: CASSQPTVDSEQFF
j_call: TRBJ2-1
cdr3_length: 14
v_call: TRBV13

cdr3_aa: CASIPSGGGNQPQHF
j_call: TRBJ1-5
cdr3_length: 15
v_call: TRBV28

cdr3_aa: CASSPRAGDTDTQYF
j_call: TRBJ2-3
cdr3_length: 15
v_call: TRBV5-1

cdr3_aa: CASNLQGYTGELFF
j_call: TRBJ2-2
cdr3_length: 14
v_call: TRBV6-5

cdr3_aa: CASSSGLSGDNEQFF
j_call: TRBJ2-1
cdr3_length: 15
v_call: TRBV5-4

cdr3_aa: CASSQGAGSKSPLHF
j_call: TRBJ1-6
cdr3_length: 15
v_call: TRBV3-1/TRBV3-2

cdr3_aa: CASSTGTSAFSYNEQFF
j_call: TRBJ2-1
cdr3_length: 17
v_call: TRBV7-3

cdr3_aa: CASSFRGGGSPLHF
j_call: TRBJ1-6
cdr3_length: 14
v_call: TRBV7-2

cdr3_aa: CASSFITGPEEKLFF
j_call: TRBJ1-4
cdr3_length: 15
v_call: TRBV5-1

cdr3_aa: CASSPTGSRNEKLFF
j_call: TRBJ1-4
cdr3_length: 15
v_call: TRBV5-1

cdr3_aa: CASGDFRFSGNTIYF
j_call: TRBJ1-3
cdr3_length: 15
v_call: TRBV19

cdr3_aa: CARESGTGGAFGEQYF
j_call: TRBJ2-7
cdr3_length: 16
v_call: TRBV2

cdr3_aa: CASSLGTSAYQETQYF
j_call: TRBJ2-5
cdr3_length: 16
v_call: TRBV7-8

cdr3_aa: CASSHAALGDEQYF
j_call: TRBJ2-7
cdr3_length: 14
v_call: TRBV4-1

cdr3_aa: CATSAGTSGGMFVETQYF
j_call: TRBJ2-5
cdr3_length: 18
v_call: TRBV24-1

cdr3_aa: CASSYGTGAREQYF
j_call: TRBJ2-7
cdr3_length: 14
v_call: TRBV6-5

cdr3_aa: CASSQETSGSYNEQFF
j_call: TRBJ2-1
cdr3_length: 16
v_call: TRBV4-2

cdr3_aa: CASSLTVGTGRTPLHF
j_call: TRBJ1-6
cdr3_length: 16
v_call: TRBV2

cdr3_aa: CASSRGQGARSYTF
j_call: TRBJ1-2
cdr3_length: 14
v_call: TRBV7-9

cdr3_aa: CASSARLAGDYNEQFF
j_call: TRBJ2-1
cdr3_length: 16
v_call: TRBV7-9

cdr3_aa: CASSLGTSGNEQFF
j_call: TRBJ2-1
cdr3_length: 14
v_call: TRBV11-1

cdr3_aa: CASRWSTGNTEAFF
j_call: TRBJ1-1
cdr3_length: 14
v_call: TRBV19

cdr3_aa: CASTTRSAKNIQYF
j_call: TRBJ2-4
cdr3_length: 14
v_call: TRBV19

cdr3_aa: CASSLAQGRVGSPLHF
j_call: TRBJ1-6
cdr3_length: 16
v_call: TRBV7-6

cdr3_aa: CASSETGNYGYTF
j_call: TRBJ1-2
cdr3_length: 13
v_call: TRBV6-1

cdr3_aa: CASSSAGTDRLNEQFF
j_call: TRBJ2-1
cdr3_length: 16
v_call: TRBV28

cdr3_aa: CASSAGHEQYF
j_call: TRBJ2-7
cdr3_length: 11
v_call: TRBV2

cdr3_aa: CASNYGQAGTGAFF
j_call: TRBJ1-1
cdr3_length: 14
v_call: TRBV5-1